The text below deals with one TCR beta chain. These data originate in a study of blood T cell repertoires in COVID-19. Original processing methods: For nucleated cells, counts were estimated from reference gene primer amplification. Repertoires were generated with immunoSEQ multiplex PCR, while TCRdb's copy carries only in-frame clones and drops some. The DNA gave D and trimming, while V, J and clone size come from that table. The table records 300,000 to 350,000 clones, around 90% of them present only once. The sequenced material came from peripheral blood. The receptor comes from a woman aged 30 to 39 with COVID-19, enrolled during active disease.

Here the CDR3 reads CASSPFGDYIQYF. The CDR3 nucleotides are TGCGCCAGCAGCCCTTTCGGGGACTACATTCAGTACTTC. The chain links TRBV4-1 to TRBJ2-4; D is possibly TRBD2 (6 bases). Trimming removed 4 bases from V and 8 bases from J, with 12 bases in between. Germline-derived CDR1 and CDR2 are MGHRA and YSYEKL. This CDR3 comprises 13 residues.